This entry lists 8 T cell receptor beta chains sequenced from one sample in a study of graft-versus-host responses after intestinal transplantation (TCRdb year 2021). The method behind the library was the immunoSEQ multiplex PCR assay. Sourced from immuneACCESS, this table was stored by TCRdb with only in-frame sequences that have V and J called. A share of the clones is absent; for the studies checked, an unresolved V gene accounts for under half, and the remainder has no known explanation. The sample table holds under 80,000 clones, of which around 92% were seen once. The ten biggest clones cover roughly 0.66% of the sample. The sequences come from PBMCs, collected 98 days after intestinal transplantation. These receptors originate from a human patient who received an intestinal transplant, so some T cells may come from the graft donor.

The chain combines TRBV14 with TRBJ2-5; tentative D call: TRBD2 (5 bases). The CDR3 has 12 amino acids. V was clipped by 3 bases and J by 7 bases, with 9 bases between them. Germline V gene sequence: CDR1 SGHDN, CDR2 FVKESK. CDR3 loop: CASSQQEGTQYF. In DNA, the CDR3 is TGTGCCAGCAGCCAGCAAGAGGGGACCCAGTACTTC.

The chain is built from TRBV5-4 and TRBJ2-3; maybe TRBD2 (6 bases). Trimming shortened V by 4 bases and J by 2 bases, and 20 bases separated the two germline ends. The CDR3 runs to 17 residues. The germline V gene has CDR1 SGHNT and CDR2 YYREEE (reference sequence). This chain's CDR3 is CASSLPGGPSPTDTQYF. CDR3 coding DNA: TGTGCCAGCAGCCTGCCAGGAGGGCCTTCCCCCACAGATACGCAGTATTTT.

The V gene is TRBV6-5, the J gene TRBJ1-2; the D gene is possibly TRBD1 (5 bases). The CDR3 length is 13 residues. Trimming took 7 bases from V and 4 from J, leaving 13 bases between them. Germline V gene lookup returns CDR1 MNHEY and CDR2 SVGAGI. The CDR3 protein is CASTPGFRYGYTF. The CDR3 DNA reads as TGTGCCAGCACCCCAGGGTTCCGCTATGGCTACACCTTC.

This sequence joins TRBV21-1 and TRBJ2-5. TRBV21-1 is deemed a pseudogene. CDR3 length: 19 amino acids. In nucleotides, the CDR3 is TGTGCCAGCAGCAAAGAATCTAATAGGGCTAGGGCCCATCAAGAGACCCAGTACTTC. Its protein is CASSKESNRARAHQETQYF.

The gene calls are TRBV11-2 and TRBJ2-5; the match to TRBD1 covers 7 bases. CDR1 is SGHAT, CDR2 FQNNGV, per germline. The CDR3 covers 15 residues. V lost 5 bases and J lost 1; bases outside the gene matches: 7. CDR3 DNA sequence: TGTGCCAGCAGCCCAGGACAGGACCCCCAAGAGACCCAGTACTTC. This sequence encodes CASSPGQDPQETQYF.

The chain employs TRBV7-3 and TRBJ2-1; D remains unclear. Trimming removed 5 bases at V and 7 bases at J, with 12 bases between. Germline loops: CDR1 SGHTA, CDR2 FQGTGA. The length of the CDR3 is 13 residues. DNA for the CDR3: TGTGCCAGCAGCCCCGAGGTGGGGAATGAGCAGTTCTTC. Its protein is CASSPEVGNEQFF. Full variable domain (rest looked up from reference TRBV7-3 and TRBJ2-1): GAGVSQTPSNKVTEKGKYVELRCDPISGHTALYWYRQSLGQGPEFLIYFQGTGAADDSGLPNDRFFAVRPEGSVSTLKIQRTERGDSAVYLCASSPEVGNEQFFGPGTRLTVL.

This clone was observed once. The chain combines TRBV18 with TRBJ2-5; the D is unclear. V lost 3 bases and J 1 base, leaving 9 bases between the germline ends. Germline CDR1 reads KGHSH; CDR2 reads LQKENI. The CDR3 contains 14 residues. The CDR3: CASSPGTAQETQYF. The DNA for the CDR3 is TGTGCCAGCTCACCTGGCACAGCCCAAGAGACCCAGTACTTC.

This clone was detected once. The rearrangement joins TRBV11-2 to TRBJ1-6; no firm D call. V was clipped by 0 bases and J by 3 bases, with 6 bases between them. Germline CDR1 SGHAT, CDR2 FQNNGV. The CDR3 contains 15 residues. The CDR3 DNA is TGTGCCAGCAGCTTAGAGGAGGGCTATAATTCACCCCTCCACTTT. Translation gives CASSLEEGYNSPLHF.